The T cell receptor (beta chain) described here comes from a study of cytotoxic CD8 clonotypes in ibrutinib-treated CLL. The data were produced by immunoSEQ multiplex PCR, yet TCRdb's version contains in-frame clones alone and is incomplete. The sample comprises 110,000 to 150,000 clones, about 75% of which are singletons, and 5.1% rests with the top ten. V was clipped by 8 bases and J by 4 bases, with 17 bases between them. This CDR3 spans 14 amino acids. Looked up from germline, CDR1 is SEHNR and CDR2 is FQNEAQ (reference sequence). From cryopreserved PBMCs came roughly 2 micrograms of genomic DNA used for TCR beta libraries.

The genes are TRBV7-9 and TRBJ1-2, with unresolved D. The sequence was collected from a human donor with chronic lymphocytic leukemia. The sample here was PBMCs, taken after 24 months of ibrutinib treatment. The CDR3: CASAAAVLLYGYTF. In DNA form, the CDR3 reads TGTGCCAGCGCAGCGGCGGTACTCCTCTATGGCTACACCTTC.